This T cell receptor beta chain was captured in a study of cytomegalovirus exposure and HLA in healthy donors. It was with 60 Vbeta and 13 Jbeta primers that the PCR ran. Method: immunoSEQ multiplex PCR; TCRdb's copy keeps in-frame clones and lacks some. The sample table sets out under 200,000 clones. CDR1 is WSHSY and CDR2 is SAAADI in the germline V gene. The CDR3 consists of 12 residues. V was trimmed by 8 bases and J by 5 bases, leaving 12 bases between them. This chain uses TRBV10-2 with TRBJ1-2; D gene unclear. Sequences were obtained from PBMCs. The sequence derives from a man aged 25 to 40 in good health and CMV-seronegative. The CDR3 reads CASGGGKYGYTF. CDR3 bases: TGCGCCAGCGGTGGAGGGAAGTATGGCTACACCTTC.